This TCR beta chain originates from a study of cytomegalovirus exposure and HLA in healthy donors. Study outcomes and limitations: Testing in vitro showed a few CMV-associated chains specific for CMV antigens. The study found most TCR sequences rare, yet found some public TCRs in many donors.

The V gene lost 5 bases and the J gene lost 8 bases, with 16 bases spanning the gap. The CDR3 loop spans 14 amino acids. CDR1 MNHEY and CDR2 SMNVEV come from the germline V gene (reference sequence). Worth noting for this clone: Antigen: not known.

The donors belonged to the approximately 110-subject validation cohort, separate from the approximately 670-subject first cohort. Measured with immunoSEQ multiplex PCR; TCRdb has only the in-frame clones, and not every one. In the table there are roughly 120,000 clones, around 88% of which are singletons. V and J are TRBV27 and TRBJ1-5; perhaps TRBD1 as D (6 bases). Material for sequencing was PBMCs. The origin of this receptor is a man aged 18-30 years in good health and CMV-seronegative. CDR3 loop: CASSPPGGGKPQHF. The DNA for the CDR3 is TGTGCCAGCAGTCCGCCGGGGGGCGGGAAGCCCCAGCATTTT.